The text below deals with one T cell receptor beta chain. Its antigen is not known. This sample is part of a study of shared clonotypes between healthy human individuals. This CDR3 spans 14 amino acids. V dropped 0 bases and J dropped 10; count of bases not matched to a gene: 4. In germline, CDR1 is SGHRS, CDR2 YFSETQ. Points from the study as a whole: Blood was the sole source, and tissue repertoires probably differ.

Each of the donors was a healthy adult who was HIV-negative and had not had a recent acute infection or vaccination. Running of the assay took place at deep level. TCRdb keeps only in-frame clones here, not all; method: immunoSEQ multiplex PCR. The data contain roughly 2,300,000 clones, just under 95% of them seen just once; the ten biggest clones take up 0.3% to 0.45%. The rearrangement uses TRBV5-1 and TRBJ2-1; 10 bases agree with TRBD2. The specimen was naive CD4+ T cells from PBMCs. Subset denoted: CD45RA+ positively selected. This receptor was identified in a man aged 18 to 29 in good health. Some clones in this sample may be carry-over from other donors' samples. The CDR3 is CASSLGTSGPEQFF. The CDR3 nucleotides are TGCGCCAGCAGCTTGGGGACTAGCGGCCCCGAGCAGTTCTTC.